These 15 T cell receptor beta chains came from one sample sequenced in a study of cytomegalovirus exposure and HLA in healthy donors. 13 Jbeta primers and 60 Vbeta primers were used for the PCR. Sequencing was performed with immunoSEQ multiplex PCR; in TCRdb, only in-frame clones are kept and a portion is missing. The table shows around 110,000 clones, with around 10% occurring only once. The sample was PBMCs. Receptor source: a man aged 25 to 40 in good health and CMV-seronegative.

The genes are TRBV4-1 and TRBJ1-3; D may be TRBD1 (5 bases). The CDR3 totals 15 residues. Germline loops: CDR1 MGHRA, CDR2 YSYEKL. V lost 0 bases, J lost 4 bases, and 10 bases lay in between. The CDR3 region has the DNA TGCGCCAGCAGCCAAGATCGGGGGTCCGGAAACACCATATATTTT. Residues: CASSQDRGSGNTIYF.

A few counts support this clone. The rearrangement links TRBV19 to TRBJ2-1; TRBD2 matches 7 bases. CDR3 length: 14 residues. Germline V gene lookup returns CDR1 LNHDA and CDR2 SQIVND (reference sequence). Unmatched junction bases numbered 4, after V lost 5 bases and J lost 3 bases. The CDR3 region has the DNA TGTGCCAGTAGTCCAAGGACTAGCTACAATGAGCAGTTCTTC. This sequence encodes CASSPRTSYNEQFF.

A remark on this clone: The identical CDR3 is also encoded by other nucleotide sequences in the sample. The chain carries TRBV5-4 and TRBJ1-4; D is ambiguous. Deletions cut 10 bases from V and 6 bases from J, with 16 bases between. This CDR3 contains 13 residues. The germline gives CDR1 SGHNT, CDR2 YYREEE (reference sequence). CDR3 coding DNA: TGTGCCGCCGGTGAGACCGGAGATGAAAAACTGTTTTTT. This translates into CAAGETGDEKLFF. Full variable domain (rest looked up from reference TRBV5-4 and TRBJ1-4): ETGVTQSPTHLIKTRGQQVTLRCSSQSGHNTVSWYQQALGQGPQFIFQYYREEENGRGNFPPRFSGLQFPNYSSELNVNALELDDSALYLCAAGETGDEKLFFGSGTQLSVL.

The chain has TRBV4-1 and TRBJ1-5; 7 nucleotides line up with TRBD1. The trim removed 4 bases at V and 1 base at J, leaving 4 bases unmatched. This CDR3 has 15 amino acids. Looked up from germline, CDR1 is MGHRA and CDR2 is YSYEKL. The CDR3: CASSPVGQSNQPQHF. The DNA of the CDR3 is TGCGCCAGCAGCCCGGTGGGACAGAGCAATCAGCCCCAGCATTTT.

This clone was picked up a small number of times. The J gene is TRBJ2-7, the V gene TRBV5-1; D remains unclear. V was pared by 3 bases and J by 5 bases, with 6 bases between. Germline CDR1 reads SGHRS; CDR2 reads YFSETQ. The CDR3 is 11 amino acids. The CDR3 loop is CASSSANEQYF. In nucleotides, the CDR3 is TGCGCCAGCAGCTCTGCGAACGAGCAGTACTTC. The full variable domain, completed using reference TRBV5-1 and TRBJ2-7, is KAGVTQTPRYLIKTRGQQVTLSCSPISGHRSVSWYQQTPGQGLQFLFEYFSETQRNKGNFPGRFSGRQFSNSRSEMNVSTLELGDSALYLCASSSANEQYFGPGTRLTVT.

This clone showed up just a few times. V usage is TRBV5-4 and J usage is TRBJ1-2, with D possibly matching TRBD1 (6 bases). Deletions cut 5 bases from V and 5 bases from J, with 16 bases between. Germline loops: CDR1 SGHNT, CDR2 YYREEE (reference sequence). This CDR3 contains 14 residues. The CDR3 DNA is TGTGCCAGCAGATCGGTAGGGAGGGGGTATGGCTACACCTTC. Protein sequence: CASRSVGRGYGYTF.

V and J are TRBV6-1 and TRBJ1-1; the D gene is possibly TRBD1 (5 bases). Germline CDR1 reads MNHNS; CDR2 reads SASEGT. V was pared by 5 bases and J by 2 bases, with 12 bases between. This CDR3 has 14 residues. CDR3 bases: TGTGCCAGCAGTCTAGACAGTTCTAACACTGAAGCTTTCTTT. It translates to CASSLDSSNTEAFF.

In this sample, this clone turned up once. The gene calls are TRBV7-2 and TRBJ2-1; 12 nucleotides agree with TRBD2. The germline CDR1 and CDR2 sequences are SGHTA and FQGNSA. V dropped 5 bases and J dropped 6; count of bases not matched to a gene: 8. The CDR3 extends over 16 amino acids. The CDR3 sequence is CASSRPPGLAGNEQFF. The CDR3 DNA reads TGTGCCAGCAGCCGGCCCCCGGGACTAGCGGGCAATGAGCAGTTCTTC.

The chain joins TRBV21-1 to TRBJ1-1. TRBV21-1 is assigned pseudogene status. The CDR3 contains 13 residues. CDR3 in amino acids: CASSKREYTEAFF. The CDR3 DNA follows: TGTGCCAGCAGCAAACGGGAATACACTGAAGCTTTCTTT.

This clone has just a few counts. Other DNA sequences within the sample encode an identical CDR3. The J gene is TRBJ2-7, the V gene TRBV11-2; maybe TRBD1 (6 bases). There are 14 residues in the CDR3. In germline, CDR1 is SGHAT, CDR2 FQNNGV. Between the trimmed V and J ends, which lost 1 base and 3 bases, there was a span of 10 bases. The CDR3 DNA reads TGTGCCAGCAGCTTAGGGGTAGGGGGCTACGAGCAGTACTTC. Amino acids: CASSLGVGGYEQYF.

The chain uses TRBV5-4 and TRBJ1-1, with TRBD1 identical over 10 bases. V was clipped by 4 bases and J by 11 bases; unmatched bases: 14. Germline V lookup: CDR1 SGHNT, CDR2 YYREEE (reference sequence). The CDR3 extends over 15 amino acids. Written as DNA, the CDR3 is TGTGCCAGCAGCACCCCGGGACAGGGGAGGGGTGGGGCTTTCTTT. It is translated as CASSTPGQGRGGAFF. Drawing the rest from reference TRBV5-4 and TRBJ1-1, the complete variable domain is ETGVTQSPTHLIKTRGQQVTLRCSSQSGHNTVSWYQQALGQGPQFIFQYYREEENGRGNFPPRFSGLQFPNYSSELNVNALELDDSALYLCASSTPGQGRGGAFFGQGTRLTVV.

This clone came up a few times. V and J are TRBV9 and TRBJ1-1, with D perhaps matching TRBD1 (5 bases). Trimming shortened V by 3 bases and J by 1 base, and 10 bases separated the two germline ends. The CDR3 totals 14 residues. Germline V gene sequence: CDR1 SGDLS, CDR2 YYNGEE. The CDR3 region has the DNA TGTGCCAGCAGCGCAGACAGCGCGAACACTGAAGCTTTCTTT. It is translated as CASSADSANTEAFF.

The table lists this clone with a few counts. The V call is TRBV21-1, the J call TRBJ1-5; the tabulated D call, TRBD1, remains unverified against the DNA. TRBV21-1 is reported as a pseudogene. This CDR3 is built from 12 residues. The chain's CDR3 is CASSNRTGPQHF. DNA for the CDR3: TGTGCCAGCAGCAACCGGACAGGCCCCCAGCATTTT.

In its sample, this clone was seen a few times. CDR3 DNA sequence: TGCGCCAGCAGCCAAGATGGGGGACAGGGGGCGCAGGTTGAGCAGTTCTTC. Translating it yields CASSQDGGQGAQVEQFF. The chain combines TRBV4-1 with TRBJ2-1; TRBD1 matches 12 bases. The V gene end was trimmed by 0 bases and the J gene end by 9 bases; junction bases not matched to a gene: 9. Germline V CDR1 and CDR2: MGHRA, YSYEKL. The CDR3 covers 17 residues.

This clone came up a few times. CDR3 bases: TGTGCCAGCAGCCGGGGAACAGGGGGCCCCGAAGCTTTCTTT. Translated: CASSRGTGGPEAFF. The genes are TRBV5-8 and TRBJ1-1; 9 bases line up with TRBD1. With V trimmed by 4 bases and J by 8 bases, 9 bases remained unmatched. CDR1 SGHTS and CDR2 YDEGEE come from the germline V gene. The CDR3 is 14 amino acids.